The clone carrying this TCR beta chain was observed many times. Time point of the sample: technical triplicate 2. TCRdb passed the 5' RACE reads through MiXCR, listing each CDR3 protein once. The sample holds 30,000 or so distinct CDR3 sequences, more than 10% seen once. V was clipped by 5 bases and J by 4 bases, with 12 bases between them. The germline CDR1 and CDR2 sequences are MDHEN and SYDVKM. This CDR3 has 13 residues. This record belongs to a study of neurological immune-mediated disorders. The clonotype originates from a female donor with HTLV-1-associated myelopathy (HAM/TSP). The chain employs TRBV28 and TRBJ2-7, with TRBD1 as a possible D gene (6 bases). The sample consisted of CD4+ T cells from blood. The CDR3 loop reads CASSPNGQYEQYF. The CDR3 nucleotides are TGTGCCAGCAGTCCCAACGGACAGTACGAGCAGTACTTC.